Presented here are 25 T cell receptor beta chains from one specimen sequenced in a study of post-analysis software for immune sequencing data. Findings of the study overall: Patients carried 4 or 5 TRBV segments more frequently than controls did, and TRBV5-6, TRBV5-1 and TRBV20-1 were among them.

For these receptors, no antigen is known. Unique molecular identifiers had been added to the TCR beta cDNA libraries. TCRdb reprocessed the PCR reads with MiXCR, giving one entry per CDR3 protein. The sample has roughly 650,000 distinct CDR3 sequences, 55% to 60% seen once. Sequencing input: blood. The source of these receptors is a girl under 10 years old with multiple sclerosis.

The J gene is TRBJ2-1, the V gene TRBV11-3; 8 nucleotides line up with TRBD2. Germline CDR1 SGHNT, CDR2 YENEEA. Germline trimming cut 5 bases from V and 9 bases from J; bases unmatched to any gene: 15. The CDR3 is made up of 16 amino acids. The CDR3 DNA reads as TGTGCCAGCAGCAACGGACCCAGCGGGAGTGAGAGTGAGCAGTTCTTC. Residues: CASSNGPSGSESEQFF.

V is TRBV4-2 and J is TRBJ2-7; perhaps TRBD2 as D (6 bases). V gave up 0 bases and J gave up 3 bases, with 12 bases separating them. The CDR3 loop spans 15 amino acids. CDR1 and CDR2 from the germline V gene are LGHNA and YNFKEQ. DNA of the CDR3: TGTGCCAGCAGCCAAGAGGGGACTCCTAACTACGAGCAGTACTTC. Protein: CASSQEGTPNYEQYF.

This clonotype was seen only a few times. This chain connects TRBV20-1 to TRBJ2-3; TRBD1 or TRBD2 may be the D gene (5 bases each). The CDR3 loop spans 15 amino acids. V gave up 8 bases and J gave up 3 bases, with 21 bases separating them. Germline V lookup: CDR1 DFQATT, CDR2 SNEGSKA (reference sequence). The CDR3 spells CSPDLKSWGTDTQYF. In DNA, the CDR3 is TGCAGTCCAGACCTAAAGAGCTGGGGGACAGATACGCAGTATTTT.

V is TRBV20-1 and J is TRBJ2-1; 10 nucleotides match TRBD2. Trimming took 3 bases from V and 5 from J; bases not matched to a gene: 13. The germline V gene has CDR1 DFQATT and CDR2 SNEGSKA (reference sequence). The CDR3 extends over 17 amino acids. The CDR3: CSASSSGRAGRNNEQFF. CDR3 sequence (DNA): TGCAGTGCTAGCTCGAGCGGGAGGGCCGGCCGGAACAATGAGCAGTTCTTC.

V usage is TRBV12-3 or TRBV12-4 and J usage is TRBJ2-1; weak D call: TRBD2 (6 bases). The CDR3 runs 14 residues. The V end was cut by 6 bases, the J end by 6 bases, with 15 bases between. The CDR3 coding sequence is TGTGCCAGCAGAAAGGGGACTGTCGTCAATGAGCAGTTCTTC. Translated: CASRKGTVVNEQFF.

This clonotype was recorded a few times. This chain uses TRBV29-1 with TRBJ2-3, with D perhaps matching TRBD2 (6 bases). V lost 4 bases to trimming and J lost 5 bases, with 16 bases between them. Germline values: CDR1 SQVTM, CDR2 ANQGSEA. The CDR3 covers 14 residues. CDR3 in DNA: TGCAGCGTTGGGCGGACTACAGGAGGAGATACGCAGTATTTT. This encodes CSVGRTTGGDTQYF.

The chain combines TRBV4-1 with TRBJ2-1; 7 nucleotides match TRBD2. The CDR3 spans 14 residues. From germline, CDR1 is MGHRA and CDR2 YSYEKL. With 8 bases clipped from V and 4 bases from J, the junction kept 8 bases outside the gene matches. In DNA, the CDR3 is TGCGCCAGCGGTCTTCTAGCGGCATACAATGAGCAGTTCTTC. Its translation: CASGLLAAYNEQFF.

The chain recombines TRBV4-1 with TRBJ2-5, with D unresolved. The CDR3 runs 13 residues. The germline gives CDR1 MGHRA, CDR2 YSYEKL. The ends were cut back, 1 base at V and 4 bases at J, with 7 bases in the middle. The CDR3 is CASSQVPGETQYF. In DNA form, the CDR3 reads TGCGCCAGCAGCCAAGTGCCGGGAGAGACCCAGTACTTC.

This chain uses TRBV6-6 with TRBJ1-2; TRBD1 matches 8 bases. Germline V gene sequence: CDR1 MNHNY, CDR2 SVGAGI (reference sequence). Trimming at V came to 0 bases and at J to 8 bases, leaving 8 bases not matched to a gene. The length of the CDR3 is 15 residues. CDR3 loop: CASSYSKDRAKGYTF. CDR3 sequence (DNA): TGTGCCAGCAGTTACTCAAAGGACAGGGCGAAGGGCTACACCTTC.

This clonotype showed up just a few times. This chain links TRBV4-2 with TRBJ2-5; D not certain. V dropped 0 bases and J dropped 4 bases, with 9 bases sitting between them. The CDR3 contains 14 residues. CDR1 and CDR2 (germline): LGHNA, YNFKEQ. CDR3 sequence: CASSQEASRETQYF. The CDR3 coding sequence is TGTGCCAGCAGCCAAGAGGCTTCGAGAGAGACCCAGTACTTC.

The table lists this clonotype with a few counts. The V and J genes are TRBV4-3 and TRBJ2-1, with TRBD2 matching over 11 bases. The CDR3 has 18 residues. CDR1 is LGHNA, CDR2 YSLEER, per germline. J lost 4 bases, V lost 1 base, and 9 bases had no gene match. CDR3 DNA: TGCGCCAGCAGCCAAGCAACTAGCGGGGGACTTCGTTACAATGAGCAGTTCTTC. It yields the protein CASSQATSGGLRYNEQFF.

In regard to this clonotype: One junction end does not reproduce the germline sequence, and a read error may be involved. The CDR3 DNA sequence: TGCAGCGCCCGATCTGGGGCCAACGTCCGGACTTTC. This translates into CSARSGANVRTF. The chain couples TRBV29-1 to TRBJ2-6; the D gene is possibly TRBD1 (5 bases). This CDR3 is built from 12 residues. Germline V gene lookup returns CDR1 SQVTM and CDR2 ANQGSEA.

This sequence joins TRBV28 and TRBJ1-2; D is undetermined. Trimming stripped 6 bases from V and 7 bases from J, with 15 bases between. Germline CDR1 and CDR2: MDHEN and SYDVKM. The CDR3 loop spans 13 amino acids. The CDR3 DNA reads TGTGCCAGCAGCTCCGGGGTAGTAGGTGGCTACACCTTC. As protein: CASSSGVVGGYTF.

The genes are TRBV14 and TRBJ2-7; 8 bases align to TRBD2. Germline V CDR1 and CDR2: SGHDN, FVKESK. V dropped 0 bases and J dropped 5; count of bases not matched to a gene: 6. The CDR3 spans 15 residues. The CDR3 DNA is TGTGCCAGCAGCCAAGAACGGGAGGGCCGGAACGAGCAGTACTTC. It codes for CASSQEREGRNEQYF.

This clonotype was seen a single time. The chain joins TRBV27 to TRBJ1-1; D remains unclear. The germline V gene encodes CDR1 MNHEY and CDR2 SMNVEV (reference sequence). The CDR3 contains 14 residues. V gave up 5 bases and J gave up 1 base, with 11 bases separating them. The CDR3 region has the DNA TGTGCCAGCAGTAACGGGAGGCCGAACACTGAAGCTTTCTTT. This codes for CASSNGRPNTEAFF.

CDR3: CASSDPETATYEQYF. The CDR3 DNA reads as TGTGCCAGCAGTGATCCCGAGACAGCTACCTACGAGCAGTACTTC. The chain couples TRBV25-1 to TRBJ2-7; TRBD1 might be the D (5 bases). CDR1 and CDR2 from the germline V gene are MGHDK and SYGVNS. The CDR3 contains 15 residues. With 3 bases removed from V and 2 bases from J, the gap between germline ends came to 14 bases.

The rearrangement joins TRBV29-1 to TRBJ2-7, with 7 bases aligning to TRBD2. V was clipped by 7 bases and J by 5 bases; unmatched bases: 11. Germline V CDR1 and CDR2: SQVTM, ANQGSEA. There are 13 residues in the CDR3. CDR3 in DNA: TGCAGCGCAGTGGGGGGGACGGACCACGAGCAGTACTTC. This codes for CSAVGGTDHEQYF.

The V gene is TRBV20-1, the J gene TRBJ1-6; no definite D call. CDR1 DFQATT and CDR2 SNEGSKA come from the germline V gene (reference sequence). V dropped 0 bases and J dropped 3 bases, with 15 bases sitting between them. The CDR3 totals 17 residues. The CDR3 is CSAREVRDPVYNSPLHF. The CDR3, as DNA: TGCAGTGCTAGAGAGGTCCGTGACCCCGTCTATAATTCACCCCTCCACTTT.

This clonotype was recorded once. Germline and junction disagree at one end, which may indicate a read error. The V gene is TRBV7-9, the J gene TRBJ2-5; D gene ambiguous. Per the germline V gene, CDR1 is SEHNR and CDR2 is FQNEAQ (reference sequence). This CDR3 is 12 amino acids long. CDR3 DNA sequence: TGTGCCAGCGGCTTAAATCTTGGCAAACAGTACTTC. Translated: CASGLNLGKQYF.

The chain couples TRBV28 to TRBJ2-5; a possible D gene is TRBD1 (5 bases). The CDR3 length is 19 residues. Trimming cost V 3 bases and J 1 base, with 24 bases left between them. Per the germline V gene, CDR1 is MDHEN and CDR2 is SYDVKM. Here the CDR3 reads CASSFYVQGVGPFQETQYF. The CDR3 DNA sequence: TGTGCCAGCAGTTTTTACGTCCAAGGTGTGGGGCCCTTCCAAGAGACCCAGTACTTC.

The chain uses TRBV29-1 and TRBJ2-5, with 7 bases that match TRBD1. The CDR3 runs 12 residues. Germline CDR1 is SQVTM and CDR2 is ANQGSEA. The V segment lost 3 bases and the J segment 5 bases; nucleotides outside the gene matches: 3. The CDR3 loop reads CSVERGQETQYF. CDR3 sequence (DNA): TGCAGCGTTGAGAGGGGGCAGGAGACCCAGTACTTC.

V usage is TRBV6-5 and J usage is TRBJ2-5; D gene uncertain. V gave up 4 bases and J gave up 2 bases, with 5 bases separating them. The germline V gene encodes CDR1 MNHEY and CDR2 SVGAGI. CDR3 length: 12 residues. CDR3 coding DNA: TGTGCCAGCAGTTCCGTTCAAGAGACCCAGTACTTC. Encoded protein: CASSSVQETQYF.

The V call is TRBV11-2, the J call TRBJ1-5, with D perhaps TRBD1 (6 bases). The CDR3 is 14 amino acids. CDR1 is SGHAT and CDR2 is FQNNGV in the germline V gene. The V end was cut by 5 bases, the J end by 4 bases, with 12 bases between. The CDR3, as DNA: TGTGCCAGCAGCCCACAGGGAGCAAATCAGCCCCAGCATTTT. This translates into CASSPQGANQPQHF.

The gene calls are TRBV5-1 and TRBJ2-3, with 7 nucleotides matching TRBD2. This CDR3 region has 16 residues. V lost 0 bases and J lost 6; bases outside the gene matches: 10. Germline V lookup: CDR1 SGHRS, CDR2 YFSETQ. The CDR3 is CASSLALAGAGDTQYF. The CDR3 nucleotides read TGCGCCAGCAGCTTGGCACTGGCGGGAGCCGGGGATACGCAGTATTTT.

The CDR3 region is CSVTGQGPGYTF. The CDR3, as DNA: TGCAGCGTGACGGGACAAGGCCCAGGCTACACCTTC. This chain links TRBV29-1 with TRBJ1-2; D is perhaps TRBD1 (6 bases). V was pared by 6 bases and J by 8 bases, with 16 bases between. There are 12 residues in the CDR3. Germline loops: CDR1 SQVTM, CDR2 ANQGSEA. Drawing the rest from reference TRBV29-1 and TRBJ1-2, the complete variable domain is SAVISQKPSRDICQRGTSLTIQCQVDSQVTMMFWYRQQPGQSLTLIATANQGSEATYESGFVIDKFPISRPNLTFSTLTVSNMSPEDSSIYLCSVTGQGPGYTFGSGTRLTVV.